This is a list of T cell receptor beta chains from one sample in a study of shared clonotypes between healthy human individuals. Only in-frame clones appear in the TCRdb table, and some are missing; sequencing was by immunoSEQ multiplex PCR. The data hold approximately 2.5 million clones, with more than 90% observed a single time. What was sequenced was naive CD4+ T cells sorted from blood. The receptors originated from a man aged 18 to 29 in good health. Each CDR3 is given with its conserved first and last residue. Each record gives: clone size, D gene, V gene, J gene, CDR3 DNA, CDR3 protein. The D gene is left open where the match is weak. The size of a clone is reported for some rows only, either as once, few or many, or as a class for expanded clones.

>few|-|TRBV6-5|TRBJ1-1
TGTGCCAGCAGTCCCCGACAGAACACTGAAGCTTTCTTT
CASSPRQNTEAFF
>-|-|TRBV5-1|TRBJ1-2
TGCGCCAGCAGCTTGGAGGGGCTGCGGGGAGCTAACTATGGCTACACCTTC
CASSLEGLRGANYGYTF
>-|TRBD1|TRBV6-5|TRBJ2-7
TGTGCCAGCAGTGGACCCACAGGGGCGACCTACGAGCAGTACTTC
CASSGPTGATYEQYF
>-|-|TRBV5-1|TRBJ2-3
TGCGCCAGCAGCTTAATATTAGAAACCGGCACAGATACGCAGTATTTT
CASSLILETGTDTQYF
>-|-|TRBV28|TRBJ2-7
TGTGCCAGCAGAAGACTAGTCCGAGCCTACGAGCAGTACTTC
CASRRLVRAYEQYF
>-|TRBD2|TRBV25-1|TRBJ2-5
TGTGCCAGCAGAACGGGCGGGGGGGCCTTAGAGACCCAGTACTTC
CASRTGGGALETQYF
>few|TRBD1|TRBV18|TRBJ2-7
TGTGCCAGCTCAGGACAGGGCTACGAGCAGTACTTC
CASSGQGYEQYF
>-|TRBD2|TRBV7-2|TRBJ2-5
TGTGCCAGCAGCTTATTAGCGGGGAAGAGAGGGGAGACCCAGTACTTC
CASSLLAGKRGETQYF
>-|-|TRBV14|TRBJ1-2
TGTGCCAGCAGCTTCGACAGCCTCTATGGCTACACCTTC
CASSFDSLYGYTF
>-|-|TRBV20-1|TRBJ2-7
TGCAGTGCCCAGGCTATCTACGAGCAGTACTTC
CSAQAIYEQYF
>-|-|TRBV7-9|TRBJ1-1
TGTGCCAGCAGCTCGTCAGGATCGGAGCACACTGAAGCTTTCTTT
CASSSSGSEHTEAFF
>-|-|TRBV5-1|TRBJ1-4
TGCGCCAGCAGCTTGGACCCGGGGACGGAAAAACTGTTTTTT
CASSLDPGTEKLFF
>-|TRBD2|TRBV5-1|TRBJ2-1
TGCGCCAGCAGCCCCCGGACTAGCGGGGGCCTGGCCAATGAGCAGTTCTTC
CASSPRTSGGLANEQFF
>few|-|TRBV10-1|TRBJ2-7
TGCGCCAGCAGTGCGCAGGGTCCCAACGAGCAGTACTTC
CASSAQGPNEQYF
>-|TRBD1|TRBV6-6|TRBJ2-7
TGTGCCAGCAGTTACAGCGGACAGGCTCCCGAGCAGTACTTC
CASSYSGQAPEQYF
>once|-|TRBV29-1|TRBJ1-1
TGCAGCGTTTCAACCAGGGGGAACACTGAAGCTTTCTTT
CSVSTRGNTEAFF
>once|TRBD1|TRBV5-1|TRBJ2-6
TGCGCCAGCAGCTCCTCGGGACAGGGAATCTCTGGGGCCAACGTCCTGACTTTC
CASSSSGQGISGANVLTF
>-|TRBD2|TRBV11-2|TRBJ2-3
TGTGCCAGCAGCGGCTTAGCGGGGGGGAGAACAGATACGCAGTATTTT
CASSGLAGGRTDTQYF
>-|-|TRBV6-5|TRBJ2-3
TGTGCCAGCAGTTACTCCGGCTTTAGCACAGATACGCAGTATTTT
CASSYSGFSTDTQYF
>-|-|TRBV2|TRBJ2-3
TGTGCCACCCGTCTAGATACGCAGTATTTT
CATRLDTQYF
>once|-|TRBV5-1|TRBJ2-5
TGCGCCAGCAGCTTGGGCCTGAGGAGCGGCGAAGAGACCCAGTACTTC
CASSLGLRSGEETQYF
>-|-|TRBV21-1|TRBJ2-3
TGTGCCAGCAGCAAAACATTCCACAGGGGGACAGATACGCAGTATTTT
CASSKTFHRGTDTQYF
>-|TRBD1|TRBV5-8|TRBJ1-6
TGTGCCAGCAGCTCAGGAAGATTGACAGGGTTAAGCTCACCCCTCCACTTT
CASSSGRLTGLSSPLHF
>-|TRBD2|TRBV11-1|TRBJ2-3
TGTGCCAGCAGCCCTATAGCGGGGGCCACCACAGATACGCAGTATTTT
CASSPIAGATTDTQYF
>-|TRBD1|TRBV5-4|TRBJ2-5
TGTGCCAGCAGCTTAACAGGGGGCGCGGAGACCCAGTACTTC
CASSLTGGAETQYF
>-|-|TRBV19|TRBJ1-2
TGTGCCAGTAGTATCCGGGAGGCAGTCTATGGCTACACCTTC
CASSIREAVYGYTF
>-|-|TRBV12-5|TRBJ2-7
TGTGCTAGTGGTTTGGTACTAAACCCGAGGGGTTCGGCCTACGAGCAGTACTTC
CASGLVLNPRGSAYEQYF
>few|-|TRBV25-1|TRBJ1-2
TGTGCCAGCAGGAGACAGCTCTATGGCTACACCTTC
CASRRQLYGYTF
>-|-|TRBV2|TRBJ2-3
TGTGCCAGCAGTGAACGACAGCAGAACACAGATACGCAGTATTTT
CASSERQQNTDTQYF
>-|TRBD1|TRBV6-5|TRBJ2-7
TGTGCCAGCAGTCCACGGGACAGAAACTACGAGCAGTACTTC
CASSPRDRNYEQYF
>-|TRBD2|TRBV5-1|TRBJ2-1
TGCGCCAGCAGATCTAGCGGGGAATATTTCAATGAGCAGTTCTTC
CASRSSGEYFNEQFF
>-|-|TRBV7-2|TRBJ2-3
TGTGCCAGCAGCCTCGTATGGGGGCTCGTCGGCACAGATACGCAGTATTTT
CASSLVWGLVGTDTQYF
>-|-|TRBV6-1|TRBJ1-5
TGTGCCAGCAGCGGGTTGGAAGGGTATCAGCCCCAGCATTTT
CASSGLEGYQPQHF
>-|TRBD1|TRBV25-1|TRBJ1-3
TGTGCCAGCAGTGATTCCCTCCAGGGGGCCTCTGGAAACACCATATATTTT
CASSDSLQGASGNTIYF
>few|-|TRBV6-1|TRBJ1-2
TGTGCCAGCAGTGTAGCAGGCTACAACTATGGCTACACCTTC
CASSVAGYNYGYTF
>-|-|TRBV18|TRBJ1-5
TGTGCCAGCTCACCGCCGGGGGGGCGCAATCAGCCCCAGCATTTT
CASSPPGGRNQPQHF
>-|-|TRBV7-9|TRBJ1-3
TGTGCCAGCAGCTTAATGAAGGGCTCTGGAAACACCATATATTTT
CASSLMKGSGNTIYF